This T cell receptor (beta chain) was found in a study of T-cell reconstitution after alpha-beta-depleted transplantation in children. Study-wide points: Certain patients had high TCRbeta diversity at day 60, and it came from recipient T cells and thymic progenitors that survived. There were reportedly several hundred expanded graft clones from which alpha-beta T cells came about two months after transplant.

This sample's TCRbeta library carried unique molecular identifier barcodes. TCRdb analysed the PCR reads with MiXCR anew, one entry per CDR3 protein. Of 490,000 or so distinct CDR3 sequences listed, 10% are singletons. Unmatched junction bases numbered 9, after V lost 0 bases and J lost 4 bases. The CDR3 has 18 residues. The germline V gene has CDR1 SGHDN and CDR2 FVKESK. This clonotype was seen ten or more times. Antigen: not known. This sequence originates from a child aged 2-15 years with inherited bone marrow failure, due to receive a stem cell transplant. Sequencing used PBMCs, obtained before TCRalphabeta/CD19-depleted stem cell transplant. This chain links TRBV14 with TRBJ2-1; 10 nucleotides line up with TRBD2. The CDR3 DNA reads TGTGCCAGCAGCCAAGATCGGGGAAGGACTAGCGGATACAATGAGCAGTTCTTC. Translating gives CASSQDRGRTSGYNEQFF.